This T cell receptor beta chain was recovered during a study of blood T cell repertoires in COVID-19. Study-wide context: The samples span acute and convalescent COVID-19 from the United States, Italy and Spain. PBMCs, B-cell-depleted T cells, or T cells provided the cDNA or gDNA that made up the material.

Methods used by the authors: Amplification of reference gene primers was used by the study to estimate nucleated cell counts. The repertoire was sequenced with immunoSEQ multiplex PCR; TCRdb's copy has only in-frame clones and lacks some. The V and J calls and the clone size are those of that table, but D and trimming were determined from the DNA. The table lists about 130,000 clones, less than 90% of them singletons, with 25% to 30% in the top ten. CDR3 length: 18 residues. The germline V gene has CDR1 MNHNS and CDR2 SASEGT. Trimming removed 3 bases from V and 1 base from J, with 21 bases in between.

Sequenced input: peripheral blood. This TCR was recovered from a woman older than 75 with acute or convalescent COVID-19. J is TRBJ1-1 and V is TRBV6-1; D call uncertain. CDR3 sequence reads: CASSEMGFASAPNTEAFF. The CDR3 DNA reads as TGTGCCAGCAGTGAGATGGGCTTCGCGTCTGCGCCGAACACTGAAGCTTTCTTT.